Included here is one TCR beta chain sequence, with context. What it binds is not known. The protocol was immunoSEQ multiplex PCR, while the TCRdb copy is restricted to in-frame clones and leaves out a portion. This sample has around 130,000 clones; roughly 92% occur once, and the top ten carry 0.9% to 1.4%. This sample stems from a study of T cell responses to AZD1222 COVID-19 vaccine. Study-wide results and limits: The sample set comprised mostly white British donors with more females, and clonal diversity was possibly underestimated.

The CDR3 is 13 amino acids. Trimming left V 5 bases short and J 0 bases short, with 5 bases between. In germline, CDR1 is LNHDA, CDR2 SQIVND (reference sequence). The source material was peripheral blood, sampled 28 days after the second AZD1222 dose. The receptor's source is an adult who received the AZD1222 COVID-19 vaccine. V and J are TRBV19 and TRBJ1-3; D remains unclear. The CDR3 here is CASSGSSGNTIYF. CDR3 DNA sequence: TGTGCCAGTAGTGGAAGCTCTGGAAACACCATATATTTT.